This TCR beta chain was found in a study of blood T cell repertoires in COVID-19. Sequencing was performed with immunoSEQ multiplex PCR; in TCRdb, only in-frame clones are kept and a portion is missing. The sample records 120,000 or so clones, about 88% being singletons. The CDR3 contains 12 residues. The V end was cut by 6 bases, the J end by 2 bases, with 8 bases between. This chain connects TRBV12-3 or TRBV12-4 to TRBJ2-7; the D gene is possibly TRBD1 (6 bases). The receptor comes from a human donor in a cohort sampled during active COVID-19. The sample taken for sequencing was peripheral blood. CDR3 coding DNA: TGTGCCAGCAGGGGGGACACCTACGAGCAGTACTTC. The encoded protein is CASRGDTYEQYF.